Sequencing of this T cell receptor beta chain was carried out in a study of T cell changes during pregnancy in multiple sclerosis. TCRdb's table, derived via immunoSEQ multiplex PCR, lists solely in-frame clones and lacks some. The sample lists around 83,000 clones; around 90% were seen once. Germline lookup yields CDR1 MDHEN and CDR2 SYDVKM. V was trimmed by 2 bases and J by 3 bases, leaving 5 bases between them. CDR3 size: 13 residues. The specimen comprised CD4+ T cells from peripheral blood mononuclear cells, sampled in the second trimester of pregnancy. This chain joins TRBV28 and TRBJ1-3; no reliable D call. The origin of this receptor is a female donor with multiple sclerosis, enrolled in a pregnancy study. CDR3 residues: CASSLTRGNTIYF. The CDR3 nucleotides are TGTGCCAGCAGTTTAACTCGTGGAAACACCATATATTTT. Full variable domain (rest looked up from reference TRBV28 and TRBJ1-3): DVKVTQSSRYLVKRTGEKVFLECVQDMDHENMFWYRQDPGLGLRLIYFSYDVKMKEKGDIPEGYSVSREKKERFSLILESASTNQTSMYLCASSLTRGNTIYFGEGSWLTVV.